The source of this T cell receptor (beta chain) is a study of blood T cell repertoires in COVID-19. In the study overall: The United States, Italy and Spain were the sources of the acute and convalescent COVID-19 samples. In each case, the material was cDNA or gDNA derived from T cells, B-cell-depleted T cells, or PBMCs.

This clone was seen more than once but under ten times. Authors' processing steps: Nucleated cell number was recorded as an estimate derived from reference gene primer amplification. Generated by immunoSEQ multiplex PCR, the TCRdb table keeps only in-frame clones and is missing some. V and J calls and clone size come straight from that table; D and trimming were deduced from the DNA. The sample lists roughly 190,000 clones; roughly 84% were seen once. Germline V gene lookup returns CDR1 SGHTA and CDR2 FQGTGA. The CDR3 loop spans 16 amino acids. J lost 5 bases, V lost 5 bases, and 7 bases had no gene match.

The rearrangement links TRBV7-3 to TRBJ2-1, with 12 bases identical to TRBD2. Material: peripheral blood. This receptor was obtained from a human donor in a cohort sampled during active COVID-19. CDR3 DNA: TGTGCCAGCAGCCACCAGACTAGCGGGGGTAACAATGAGCAGTTCTTC. The encoded protein is CASSHQTSGGNNEQFF.